This T cell receptor beta chain emerged from a study of OX40 agonist ivuxolimab in advanced cancers. Looking at the study overall: Ivuxolimab, an antibody acting as an agonist of OX40 (CD134), was used to treat patients. Intravenous ivuxolimab was administered to patients every 2 weeks at 0.01 to 10 mg/kg. Partial response was recorded in three patients: one hepatocellular carcinoma and two cutaneous melanoma cases.

The method was immunoSEQ multiplex PCR; TCRdb's version includes in-frame clones alone and lacks a portion of them. The profile shows roughly 15,000 clones, 70% to 75% of them singletons. In this sample, this clone is medium-sized. V dropped 2 bases and J dropped 2; count of bases not matched to a gene: 6. CDR1 and CDR2 from the germline V gene are SGHRS and YFSETQ. The CDR3 has 16 residues. The sequences come from CD4+ or CD8+ T cells sorted from blood, collected in a trial of the OX40 agonist ivuxolimab. The receptor's source is an adult with an advanced solid tumor such as melanoma, head and neck, liver or kidney cancer. The rearrangement uses TRBV5-1 and TRBJ1-2; 10 positions agree with TRBD1. Here the CDR3 reads CASSFPRQGANYGYTF. The CDR3 region has the DNA TGCGCCAGCAGCTTTCCCCGACAGGGGGCGAACTATGGCTACACCTTC.